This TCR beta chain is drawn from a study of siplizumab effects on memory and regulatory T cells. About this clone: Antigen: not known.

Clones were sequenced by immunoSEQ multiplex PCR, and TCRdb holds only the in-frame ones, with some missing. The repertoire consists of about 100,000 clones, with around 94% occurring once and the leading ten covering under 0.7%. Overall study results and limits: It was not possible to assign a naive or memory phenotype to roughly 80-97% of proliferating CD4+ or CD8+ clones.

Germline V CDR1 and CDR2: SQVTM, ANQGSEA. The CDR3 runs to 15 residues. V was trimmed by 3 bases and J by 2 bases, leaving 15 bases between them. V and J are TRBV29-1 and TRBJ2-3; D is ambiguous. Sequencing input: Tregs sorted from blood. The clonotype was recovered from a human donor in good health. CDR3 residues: CSVDSFRRPTDTQYF. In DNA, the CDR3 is TGCAGCGTTGATAGTTTTCGGCGGCCCACAGATACGCAGTATTTT.